The present entry profiles one T cell receptor (beta chain) with its context. This specimen belongs to a study of blood T cell repertoires in COVID-19. Study as a whole: Italy, Spain and the United States were the sources of the convalescent and acute COVID-19 samples.

Per the original methods: The assay estimated nucleated cells by amplifying reference gene primers. Some clones are missing from TCRdb's copy, which holds only in-frame ones; the method was immunoSEQ multiplex PCR. The DNA gave D and trimming, while V, J and clone size come from that table. The table has 250,000 or so clones, approximately 86% seen once. This CDR3 has 16 residues. Germline values: CDR1 SEHNR, CDR2 FQNEAQ (reference sequence). Trimming cost V 2 bases and J 3 bases, with 13 bases left between them. This clonotype originated in a woman aged 18-35 years who had recovered from COVID-19. What was sequenced was PBMCs or T cells enriched from blood (not recorded which). This chain joins TRBV7-9 and TRBJ1-4; D perhaps matches TRBD1 (6 bases). The CDR3 here is CASSLSGGGSNEKLFF. CDR3 in DNA: TGTGCCAGCAGCTTATCTGGGGGCGGGTCTAATGAAAAACTGTTTTTT.